These T cell receptor beta chains were read from a single sample in a study of T cells in Graves' hyperthyroidism and ophthalmopathy. Via MiXCR, TCRdb re-called the multiplex PCR reads, giving one row per CDR3 protein. Of approximately 370,000 distinct CDR3 sequences in the sample, roughly a sixth were seen once. Sequenced sample: blood. These receptors originate from a young woman with Graves' hyperthyroidism that later progressed to Graves' ophthalmopathy. Both conserved end residues are part of each CDR3. The D gene is left open where the match is weak. Clone size, where shown, is once, few, many, or a class for clones that have expanded.

v_gene	abundance	j_gene	d_gene	CDR3nt	CDR3aa
TRBV11-2	NA	TRBJ2-5	TRBD2	TGTGCCAGCAGCCGGGACCGGGGGGTTGAGACCCAGTACTTC	CASSRDRGVETQYF
TRBV12-3/TRBV12-4	NA	TRBJ2-7	TRBD1	TGTGCCAGCAGTTTAATTTGGGACAGGGGGAACTACGAGCAGTACTTC	CASSLIWDRGNYEQYF
TRBV6-2/TRBV6-3	many	TRBJ2-1	TRBD2	TGTGCCAGCAGCCTCGGACTAGTCTCCTACAATGAGCAGTTCTTC	CASSLGLVSYNEQFF
TRBV4-1	few	TRBJ2-5	TRBD2	TGCGCCAGCAGCCAAGGGCCTAGCGGGAGTGGTGAGACCCAGTACTTC	CASSQGPSGSGETQYF
TRBV7-8	few	TRBJ2-1	NA	TGTGCCAGCAGCCCCGGCGGGACTAATGAGCAGTTCTTC	CASSPGGTNEQFF
TRBV12-3/TRBV12-4	many	TRBJ2-2	NA	TGTGCCAGCAGTTTACCGCAGGGTAGCACCGGGGAGCTGTTTTTT	CASSLPQGSTGELFF
TRBV5-1	many	TRBJ2-7	TRBD1	TGCGCCAGCTGTTTCGGGACAGGGCATTATGACGAGCAGTACTTC	CASCFGTGHYDEQYF
TRBV10-3	few	TRBJ1-6	NA	TGTGCCATCAGTGACGGCGGACAGCCGTCACCCCTCCACTTT	CAISDGGQPSPLHF
TRBV6-1	many	TRBJ1-5	NA	TGTGCCAGCAGTGACGCCAGGGGAGGGCAGCCCCAGCATTTT	CASSDARGGQPQHF
TRBV7-2	many	TRBJ2-7	TRBD2	TGTGCCAGCAGCTTAGGAGCGGGTGCGGGAGAGGAGCAGTACTTC	CASSLGAGAGEEQYF
TRBV20-1	NA	TRBJ2-1	TRBD2	TGCAGTGCTCCCCCGGGGACTAGCGGGTACAATGAGCAGTTCTTC	CSAPPGTSGYNEQFF
TRBV30	many	TRBJ2-1	NA	TGTGCCTGGAGTGTACTTGAGAGCTCCTACAATGAGCAGTTCTTC	CAWSVLESSYNEQFF
TRBV19	few	TRBJ1-2	NA	TGTGCCAGTCCCTTCGGGACTACCTATGGCTACACCTTC	CASPFGTTYGYTF
TRBV16	NA	TRBJ2-1	TRBD2	TGTGCCAGCAGCCAACGGGGAGGACTAGCGGGAATTTTGTTCTTC	CASSQRGGLAGILFF
TRBV11-2	many	TRBJ2-5	TRBD2	TGTGCCAGCAGCTGGGGACTAGCGGGAGGTTGGGTCGAGACCCAGTACTTC	CASSWGLAGGWVETQYF
TRBV4-1	few	TRBJ2-3	TRBD2	TGCGCCAGCAGCCAAGGGACTAGCGGGGGAGATACGCAGTATTTT	CASSQGTSGGDTQYF
TRBV2	many	TRBJ1-1	NA	TGTGCCAGCAGTGTGGGGAACCGGAACACTGAAGCTTTCTTT	CASSVGNRNTEAFF
TRBV27	few	TRBJ1-6	NA	TGTGCCAGCAGTTTCAGGGGACCGAATTCACCCCTCCACTTT	CASSFRGPNSPLHF
TRBV30	many	TRBJ1-1	TRBD1	TGTGCCTGGAGTCTGCCAGGGGGCTGGAACACTGAAGCTTTCTTT	CAWSLPGGWNTEAFF
TRBV6-5	NA	TRBJ1-5	NA	TGTGCCAGCAGTTACTCATCTGAGGGCTTCTTGAATAGCAATCAGCCCCAGCATTTT	CASSYSSEGFLNSNQPQHF
TRBV15	NA	TRBJ2-5	TRBD2	TGTGCCACCAGCAGAGGGACTAGCGGCCAAGAGACCCAGTACTTC	CATSRGTSGQETQYF
TRBV6-5	NA	TRBJ2-5	NA	TGTGCCAGCAGTTCAGGGGAGTCAGAGACCCAGTACTTC	CASSSGESETQYF